This entry lists 21 T cell receptor beta chains sequenced from one sample in a study of blood T cell repertoires in COVID-19. Method: immunoSEQ multiplex PCR; TCRdb's copy keeps in-frame clones and lacks some. This sample has under 55,000 clones, with over 75% found just once. The sample comprised peripheral blood. All receptors derive from a human donor in a cohort sampled during active COVID-19.

This chain connects TRBV28 to TRBJ2-3; 8 bases align to TRBD2. The CDR3 loop spans 11 amino acids. V lost 5 bases, J lost 8 bases, and 0 bases stayed unmatched. Germline-derived CDR1 and CDR2 are MDHEN and SYDVKM. CDR3 sequence (DNA): TGTGCCAGCAGTACTAGCGGTACGCAGTATTTT. Its protein product is CASSTSGTQYF.

The chain is built from TRBV28 and TRBJ2-7; 8 bases align to TRBD1. From germline, CDR1 is MDHEN and CDR2 SYDVKM. The CDR3 extends over 15 amino acids. The J segment lost 0 bases and the V segment lost 6 bases, leaving 7 bases of the junction unmatched. For the CDR3, the DNA is TGTGCCAGCAGACCCCACGGACAGGGCTCCTACGAGCAGTACTTC. Protein sequence: CASRPHGQGSYEQYF.

This rearrangement joins TRBV27 to TRBJ2-3, with 16 bases identical to TRBD2. The trim removed 7 bases at V and 5 bases at J, leaving 6 bases unmatched. The CDR3 runs to 16 residues. Germline V gene data show CDR1 as MNHEY and CDR2 as SMNVEV (reference sequence). The CDR3 bases are TGTGCCAGCACCGGGACTAGCGGGAGGGTGGGAGATACGCAGTATTTT. Residues: CASTGTSGRVGDTQYF.

The CDR3 nucleotides read TGTGCCAGCAGCTTAAAACTAGATAGTTTCTACGAGCAGTACTTC. Translation gives CASSLKLDSFYEQYF. This sequence joins TRBV11-2 and TRBJ2-7, with D perhaps TRBD2 (5 bases). Per germline, CDR1 SGHAT and CDR2 FQNNGV. This CDR3 spans 15 amino acids. Trimming took 2 bases from V and 3 from J, leaving 14 bases between them.

The rearrangement uses TRBV15 and TRBJ2-7; 8 bases agree with TRBD2. The CDR3 covers 16 residues. V trimming: 0 bases; J trimming: 5 bases; junction bases outside the gene matches: 9. Germline loops: CDR1 LNHNV, CDR2 YYDKDF (reference sequence). CDR3 in DNA: TGTGCCACCAGCAGAGAGCGAGCGGGAGAGATAAACGAGCAGTACTTC. Its translation: CATSRERAGEINEQYF.

CDR3 sequence: CASSRRAGSGDEQFF. For the CDR3, the DNA is TGTGCCAGCAGCCGCCGAGCGGGGAGTGGCGATGAGCAGTTCTTC. The chain recombines TRBV11-3 with TRBJ2-1, with 7 bases identical to TRBD2. CDR3 size: 15 residues. Germline CDR1 is SGHNT and CDR2 is YENEEA. After removal of 5 bases from V and 8 bases from J, the junction contained 12 bases not matched to a gene.

The J gene is TRBJ1-2, the V gene TRBV12-3 or TRBV12-4; no firm D call. This CDR3 has 12 residues. V dropped 5 bases and J dropped 6 bases, with 10 bases sitting between them. The CDR3 DNA follows: TGTGCCAGCAGTCCCGCGGGGAATGGCTACACCTTC. It translates to CASSPAGNGYTF.

The rearrangement joins TRBV18 to TRBJ2-1; D gene uncertain. The CDR3 contains 16 residues. Germline V gene lookup returns CDR1 KGHSH and CDR2 LQKENI. V lost 1 base to trimming and J lost 1 base, with 11 bases between them. CDR3: CASSPLGARSYNEQFF. DNA for the CDR3: TGTGCCAGCTCACCACTCGGAGCGCGTTCCTACAATGAGCAGTTCTTC. Together with reference TRBV18 and TRBJ2-1, the CDR3 gives the full variable domain: NAGVMQNPRHLVRRRGQEARLRCSPMKGHSHVYWYRQLPEEGLKFMVYLQKENIIDESGMPKERFSAEFPKEGPSILRIQQVVRGDSAAYFCASSPLGARSYNEQFFGPGTRLTVL.

The chain has TRBV4-1 and TRBJ2-1, with 12 bases that match TRBD2. From germline, CDR1 is MGHRA and CDR2 YSYEKL. The CDR3 consists of 16 residues. The trim removed 1 base at V and 10 bases at J, leaving 8 bases unmatched. In DNA form, the CDR3 reads TGCGCCAGCAGCCAAGTGACTAGCGGGAGAAGACCCGAGCAGTTCTTC. Encoded protein: CASSQVTSGRRPEQFF.

This chain joins TRBV7-9 and TRBJ2-1; perhaps TRBD2 as D (6 bases). Per the germline V gene, CDR1 is SEHNR and CDR2 is FQNEAQ (reference sequence). V lost 5 bases and J 12 bases, leaving 17 bases between the germline ends. This CDR3 has 13 amino acids. CDR3 residues: CASSTPRDSLQFF. The CDR3, as DNA: TGTGCCAGCAGCACTCCCCGGGACTCATTGCAGTTCTTC.

This CDR3 reads CSVRPGGTEAFF. As DNA, the CDR3 is TGCAGCGTCCGCCCGGGAGGGACTGAAGCTTTCTTT. V and J are TRBV29-1 and TRBJ1-1; no firm D call. Germline V gene data show CDR1 as SQVTM and CDR2 as ANQGSEA. The CDR3 covers 12 residues. Trimming removed 6 bases from V and 5 bases from J, with 13 bases in between.

The J gene is TRBJ2-2, the V gene TRBV19, with TRBD1 matching 9 bases. The CDR3 has 14 amino acids. Trimming removed 10 bases from V and 7 bases from J; junction bases left unmatched: 10. Per germline, CDR1 LNHDA and CDR2 SQIVND (reference sequence). CDR3 loop: CATQATGGIGELFF. CDR3 in DNA: TGTGCCACTCAGGCGACAGGGGGGATCGGGGAGCTGTTTTTT.

This clone was counted once. The V and J genes are TRBV5-1 and TRBJ2-3; D might be TRBD2 (6 bases). Germline V gene sequence: CDR1 SGHRS, CDR2 YFSETQ. CDR3 size: 15 residues. Trimming removed 4 bases at V and 1 base at J, with 13 bases between. CDR3 in amino acids: CASSTGPGGTDTQYF. The CDR3 DNA reads as TGCGCCAGCAGCACCGGCCCGGGGGGCACAGATACGCAGTATTTT.

A single count supports this clone. The chain couples TRBV7-6 to TRBJ2-4; a possible D gene is TRBD1 (6 bases). Germline V gene sequence: CDR1 SGHVS, CDR2 FNYEAQ. Trimming cost V 3 bases and J 5 bases, with 8 bases left between them. The CDR3 is 13 amino acids. Here the CDR3 reads CASSLAGENIQYF. Written as DNA, the CDR3 is TGTGCCAGCAGCTTGGCAGGGGAAAACATTCAGTACTTC.

V usage is TRBV25-1 and J usage is TRBJ1-1; D uncertain. The CDR3 runs 14 residues. With 2 bases removed from V and 4 bases from J, the gap between germline ends came to 11 bases. Germline V CDR1 and CDR2: MGHDK, SYGVNS. CDR3 nucleotide sequence: TGTGCCAGCAGTGAAGGACTCTATGGCACTGAAGCTTTCTTT. Protein product: CASSEGLYGTEAFF. The full variable domain, completed using reference TRBV25-1 and TRBJ1-1, is EADIYQTPRYLVIGTGKKITLECSQTMGHDKMYWYQQDPGMELHLIHYSYGVNSTEKGDLSSESTVSRIRTEHFPLTLESARPSHTSQYLCASSEGLYGTEAFFGQGTRLTVV.

The chain has TRBV19 and TRBJ1-3; D is ambiguous. Trimming pared 1 base from V and 2 bases from J, leaving 9 bases between. The CDR3 extends over 15 amino acids. CDR1 is LNHDA, CDR2 SQIVND, per germline (reference sequence). CDR3 sequence (DNA): TGTGCCAGTAGTATAGGAGGGAAAGCTGGAAACACCATATATTTT. Encoded protein: CASSIGGKAGNTIYF. Together with reference TRBV19 and TRBJ1-3, the CDR3 gives the full variable domain: DGGITQSPKYLFRKEGQNVTLSCEQNLNHDAMYWYRQDPGQGLRLIYYSQIVNDFQKGDIAEGYSVSREKKESFPLTVTSAQKNPTAFYLCASSIGGKAGNTIYFGEGSWLTVV.

In its sample, this clone was seen once. The J gene is TRBJ1-5, the V gene TRBV5-6, with D tentatively TRBD1 (5 bases). The V and J ends lost 4 bases and 1 base respectively, with 18 bases between them. This CDR3 is 17 amino acids long. Germline V gene lookup returns CDR1 SGHDT and CDR2 YYEEEE. CDR3 loop: CASSLTPGRGSNQPQHF. The CDR3 region has the DNA TGTGCCAGCAGCCTCACACCCGGACGGGGGAGCAATCAGCCCCAGCATTTT.

This chain links TRBV19 with TRBJ2-1; 8 nucleotides align to TRBD2. In germline, CDR1 is LNHDA, CDR2 SQIVND (reference sequence). V gave up 7 bases and J gave up 0 bases; unmatched junction bases: 11. The CDR3 is 17 residues long. The chain's CDR3 is CASTITSGHSSYNEQFF. The CDR3 DNA sequence: TGTGCCAGTACTATTACTAGCGGTCATAGCTCCTACAATGAGCAGTTCTTC.

As concerns this clone: One end of the junction fails to match germline, which may point to a read error. The chain combines TRBV6-5 with TRBJ2-7, with 8 bases identical to TRBD2. The CDR3 spans 15 residues. Germline assignment: CDR1 MNHEY and CDR2 SVGAGI. The CDR3 DNA reads TGTGCCAGCAGGTACAGAGCGGGAGTCTCCCACGAGCAGTACTTC. Protein sequence: CASRYRAGVSHEQYF.

The CDR3 here is CASSSDSYTEAFF. The DNA of the CDR3 is TGTGCCAGCAGCTCCGACAGTTACACTGAAGCTTTCTTT. The chain is built from TRBV7-9 and TRBJ1-1, with a tentative D call TRBD1 (5 bases). CDR3 length: 13 amino acids. Germline V CDR1 and CDR2: SEHNR, FQNEAQ (reference sequence). Trimming took off 4 bases at V and 3 bases at J, with 9 bases between the two ends.

The chain joins TRBV11-3 to TRBJ2-1; 8 bases fit TRBD1. J lost 5 bases, V lost 4 bases, and 4 bases had no gene match. The CDR3 is 14 amino acids. Germline V lookup: CDR1 SGHNT, CDR2 YENEEA. CDR3 amino acids: CASSWGQDNNEQFF. The CDR3 DNA is TGTGCCAGCAGCTGGGGACAGGACAACAATGAGCAGTTCTTC.